The 9 T cell receptor beta chains given below trace back to one sample, sequenced in a study of shared clonotypes between healthy human individuals. Produced via immunoSEQ multiplex PCR; TCRdb's table is partial and in-frame only. The sample lists approximately 2,200,000 clones, about 93% occurring once. CD45RO-negative, CCR7-positively selected cells formed the naive CD8 fraction, excluding terminally differentiated effector memory CD45RA+ cells. Sequencing used naive CD8+ T cells from PBMCs. Receptors originate from a man younger than 35 in good health. Some clones in this sample may be carry-over from other donors' samples.

V gene TRBV20-1 combines with J gene TRBJ1-3; no firm D call. Germline V gene sequence: CDR1 DFQATT, CDR2 SNEGSKA (reference sequence). CDR3 length equals 11 residues. V was pared by 4 bases and J by 4 bases, with 5 bases between. CDR3 bases: TGCAGTGCTATAGCCGGAAACACCATATATTTT. Protein product: CSAIAGNTIYF.

The chain recombines TRBV19 with TRBJ1-5, with D possibly matching TRBD1 (5 bases). The CDR3 extends over 15 amino acids. V shed 5 bases and J shed 3 bases, with 14 bases lying between them. Germline-derived CDR1 and CDR2 are LNHDA and SQIVND (reference sequence). The CDR3 coding sequence is TGTGCCAGTAGTCCGACGACAGTTTTCAATCAGCCCCAGCATTTT. Its protein is CASSPTTVFNQPQHF.

The chain uses TRBV6-1 and TRBJ1-3, with D tentatively TRBD1 (6 bases). The CDR3 consists of 18 residues. Germline V gene sequence: CDR1 MNHNS, CDR2 SASEGT. Trimming stripped 4 bases from V and 0 bases from J, with 19 bases between. Written as DNA, the CDR3 is TGTGCCAGCAGTGTACACTTTAACAGGGTCCCCTCTGGAAACACCATATATTTT. Translating it yields CASSVHFNRVPSGNTIYF.

V usage is TRBV14 and J usage is TRBJ2-7; TRBD1 matches at 7 bases. With 8 bases clipped from V and 3 bases from J, the junction kept 7 bases outside the gene matches. CDR3 length: 13 residues. The germline gives CDR1 SGHDN, CDR2 FVKESK. The DNA of the CDR3 is TGTGCCAGCGGGGACAGAGAAAGCTACGAGCAGTACTTC. Protein product: CASGDRESYEQYF.

For the CDR3, the DNA is TGTGCCAGCAGTTACCAAGTACAGGCCGCAGGCACTGAAGCTTTCTTT. Translated: CASSYQVQAAGTEAFF. The gene calls are TRBV6-5 and TRBJ1-1; TRBD1 might be the D (5 bases). Between the trimmed V and J ends, which lost 2 bases and 4 bases, there was a span of 17 bases. Germline V gene lookup returns CDR1 MNHEY and CDR2 SVGAGI. CDR3 length equals 16 residues.

The rearrangement links TRBV19 to TRBJ2-7; D remains ambiguous. CDR3 length: 13 residues. V shed 3 bases and J shed 3 bases, with 9 bases lying between them. Germline V gene sequence: CDR1 LNHDA, CDR2 SQIVND (reference sequence). CDR3 region: CASSIQLYYEQYF. CDR3 bases: TGTGCCAGTAGTATCCAGCTTTACTACGAGCAGTACTTC.

This sequence joins TRBV5-1 and TRBJ2-3; 12 bases align to TRBD2. The V and J ends lost 5 bases and 1 base, in that order; junction bases with no gene match: 14. The germline gives CDR1 SGHRS, CDR2 YFSETQ. The CDR3 consists of 19 residues. This CDR3 is CASRTGKLAGGRGTDTQYF. In DNA form, the CDR3 reads TGCGCCAGCAGGACCGGGAAGCTAGCGGGAGGGCGCGGCACAGATACGCAGTATTTT.

This clone occurred once. This sequence joins TRBV5-6 and TRBJ2-1; perhaps TRBD2 as D (6 bases). Germline-derived CDR1 and CDR2 are SGHDT and YYEEEE. The germline V and J ends were trimmed by 7 bases and 9 bases, with 23 bases remaining between them. The CDR3 has 15 residues. The CDR3 is CASLEAGQGGSEQFF. DNA for the CDR3: TGTGCCAGCTTAGAGGCGGGGCAGGGAGGCAGTGAGCAGTTCTTC.

The gene calls are TRBV5-4 and TRBJ2-7; 7 bases fit TRBD2. V dropped 0 bases and J dropped 0; count of bases not matched to a gene: 6. Per the germline V gene, CDR1 is SGHNT and CDR2 is YYREEE (reference sequence). This CDR3 region has 16 residues. DNA for the CDR3: TGTGCCAGCAGCTTGGACTCTAGCGGATACTCCTACGAGCAGTACTTC. Translated: CASSLDSSGYSYEQYF.